The present T cell receptor beta chain was sequenced within a study of blood T cell repertoires in COVID-19. Overall study: Spain, Italy and the United States supplied samples that represented acute and convalescent COVID-19. The analysed material was cDNA or gDNA that came from T cells, B-cell-depleted T cells, or PBMCs.

The CDR3 loop spans 17 amino acids. V lost 0 bases and J lost 4; bases outside the gene matches: 9. Germline lookup yields CDR1 LGHNA and CDR2 YNFKEQ. Methods used by the authors: From reference gene primer amplification, estimates of nucleated cell counts were derived. Using immunoSEQ multiplex PCR, the repertoire was profiled, and TCRdb retains in-frame clones only, with some absent. That table supplies the V and J calls and clone size; D and trimming were determined from the DNA. The data show 150,000 to 200,000 clones, with around 91% seen just once and 0.5% to 0.75% held by the top ten. Input material: peripheral blood. The sequence came from a man aged 45-65 years with acute or convalescent COVID-19. The chain employs TRBV4-2 and TRBJ1-5; 7 bases match TRBD1. CDR3 sequence reads: CASSQDGGGLWNQPQHF. The DNA of the CDR3 is TGTGCCAGCAGCCAAGATGGAGGGGGCTTATGGAATCAGCCCCAGCATTTT.